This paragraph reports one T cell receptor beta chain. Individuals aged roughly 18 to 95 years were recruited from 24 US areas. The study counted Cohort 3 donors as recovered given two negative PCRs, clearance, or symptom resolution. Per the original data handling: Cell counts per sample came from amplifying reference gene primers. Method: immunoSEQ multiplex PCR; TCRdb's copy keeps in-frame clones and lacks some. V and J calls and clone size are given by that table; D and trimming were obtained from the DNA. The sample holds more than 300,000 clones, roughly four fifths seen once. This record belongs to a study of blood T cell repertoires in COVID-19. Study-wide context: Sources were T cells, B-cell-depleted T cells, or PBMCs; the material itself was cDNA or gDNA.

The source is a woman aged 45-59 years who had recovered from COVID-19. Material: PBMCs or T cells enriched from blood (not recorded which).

The CDR3 loop reads CASSLGLAGGDEQFF. CDR3 nucleotides: TGTGCCAGCAGCTTAGGCCTAGCGGGGGGGGATGAGCAGTTCTTC. The V call is TRBV7-8, the J call TRBJ2-1, with TRBD2 matching 12 bases. The CDR3 extends over 15 amino acids. CDR1 is SGHVS, CDR2 FQNEAQ, per germline. V shed 1 base and J 8 bases; nucleotides not matched to a gene: 3.